A selection of T cell receptor beta chains follows, all from one sample in a study of OX40 agonist ivuxolimab in advanced cancers. Measured with immunoSEQ multiplex PCR; TCRdb has only the in-frame clones, and not every one. The sample has about 74,000 clones, approximately 88% seen once. Specimen: CD4+ or CD8+ T cells sorted from blood, collected in a trial of the OX40 agonist ivuxolimab. These receptors all stem from an adult with an advanced solid tumor such as melanoma, head and neck, liver or kidney cancer. Both conserved end residues are part of each CDR3. The order of the fields is clone size, D gene, V gene, J gene, CDR3 protein, CDR3 DNA. D genes are given only for firm matches. A clone size is listed for some rows: how often the clone was seen (once, few, many), or a class if it is expanded.

.	.	TRBV4-2	TRBJ1-3	CASSQVMGGPGNTIYF	TGTGCCAGCAGCCAAGTTATGGGGGGACCTGGAAACACCATATATTTT
.	.	TRBV6-1	TRBJ1-3	CASSVVRFDTIYF	TGTGCCAGCAGTGTTGTGAGGTTCGACACCATATATTTT
.	.	TRBV5-4	TRBJ2-7	CASSLGQNIYEQYF	TGTGCCAGCAGCTTGGGGCAGAATATCTACGAGCAGTACTTC
.	.	TRBV11-1	TRBJ1-2	CASSLLTKGNGYTF	TGTGCCAGCAGCTTACTTACTAAAGGCAATGGCTACACCTTC
.	.	TRBV10-3	TRBJ2-3	CAISGGGQSIVPSTDTQYF	TGTGCCATCAGTGGGGGGGGGCAGTCCATCGTACCAAGCACAGATACGCAGTATTTT
.	TRBD1	TRBV7-3	TRBJ1-6	CASSYRDRVSPLHF	TGTGCCAGCAGCTACCGGGACAGGGTGTCACCCCTCCACTTT
.	.	TRBV5-1	TRBJ1-4	CASSLQGDNEKLFF	TGCGCCAGCAGTCTACAGGGCGATAATGAAAAACTGTTTTTT
once	TRBD1	TRBV6-5	TRBJ1-2	CASSSGTGIGGGYTF	TGTGCCAGCAGTTCCGGGACAGGGATCGGCGGGGGCTACACCTTC
.	.	TRBV6-5	TRBJ2-7	CASSTPPAGTYEQYF	TGTGCCAGCAGTACCCCCCCCGCAGGGACCTACGAGCAGTACTTC
.	.	TRBV6-6	TRBJ1-5	CASSYSSGGSNQPQHF	TGTGCCAGCAGTTACTCGTCCGGGGGGAGCAATCAGCCCCAGCATTTT
once	.	TRBV5-1	TRBJ2-1	CASSLPERNNEQFF	TGCGCCAGCAGCTTGCCGGAGCGGAACAATGAGCAGTTCTTC
.	.	TRBV28	TRBJ1-5	CASSFGEERQPQHF	TGTGCCAGCAGTTTCGGGGAAGAGAGGCAGCCCCAGCATTTT
once	.	TRBV5-1	TRBJ2-3	CASSKGPTSTDTQYF	TGCGCCAGCAGCAAAGGACCGACTAGCACAGATACGCAGTATTTT
.	.	TRBV7-9	TRBJ2-7	CATGTSYEQYF	TGTGCCACAGGGACCTCCTACGAGCAGTACTTC
.	TRBD1	TRBV30	TRBJ1-3	CAWGTGLYSGNTIYF	TGTGCCTGGGGGACAGGGCTCTACTCTGGAAACACCATATATTTT
.	.	TRBV5-4	TRBJ2-4	CASTNQGGVAKNIQYF	TGTGCCAGCACCAACCAGGGGGGGGTCGCCAAAAACATTCAGTACTTC
.	.	TRBV6-5	TRBJ2-7	CASRGTERYYEQYF	TGTGCCAGCAGGGGCACCGAGCGCTACTACGAGCAGTACTTC
.	.	TRBV4-1	TRBJ2-7	CASSQEVPSYEQYF	TGCGCCAGCAGCCAAGAAGTACCCTCCTACGAGCAGTACTTC
.	.	TRBV28	TRBJ1-6	CASIPDGPSSYNSPLHF	TGTGCCAGCATCCCAGACGGGCCTAGCTCCTATAATTCACCCCTCCACTTT